These 22 T cell receptor beta chains originate from one sample sequenced in a study of identical twins. TCRdb reprocessed the 5' RACE reads via MiXCR and lists one record per CDR3 protein. The data contain 450,000 to 650,000 distinct CDR3 sequences, nearly 10% of them singletons. The same sample was also used in a study of yellow fever vaccine responses in identical twins.

The sample comprised PBMCs. Receptor source: a woman in her late teens or twenties in good health.

This clonotype occurred a few times. This chain connects TRBV24-1 to TRBJ2-1; D call uncertain. The CDR3 runs to 16 residues. CDR1 and CDR2 from the germline V gene are KGHDR and SFDVKD. V lost 0 bases, J lost 0 bases, and 8 bases lay in between. The CDR3 loop is CATSDLSADSYNEQFF. The DNA of the CDR3 is TGTGCCACCAGTGATTTGAGCGCGGACTCCTACAATGAGCAGTTCTTC.

This clonotype was detected many times. The chain couples TRBV11-2 to TRBJ2-7; 10 bases align to TRBD1. V shed 4 bases, J shed 5 bases, and the junction held 11 bases outside the gene matches. Germline V gene sequence: CDR1 SGHAT, CDR2 FQNNGV. CDR3 size: 16 residues. The CDR3 DNA follows: TGTGCCAGCAGCTACCGACAGGGGGCGCATTCGGACGAGCAGTACTTC. Its protein product is CASSYRQGAHSDEQYF.

Ten or more counts support this clonotype. J is TRBJ2-7 and V is TRBV5-1, with D unresolved. Trimming left V 0 bases short and J 3 bases short, with 4 bases between. The CDR3 loop spans 12 amino acids. Looked up from germline, CDR1 is SGHRS and CDR2 is YFSETQ. CDR3 in amino acids: CASSLERYEQYF. DNA for the CDR3: TGCGCCAGCAGCTTGGAACGCTACGAGCAGTACTTC.

This chain uses TRBV6-2 or TRBV6-3 with TRBJ2-7, with TRBD2 identical over 11 bases. V was pared by 0 bases and J by 5 bases, with 9 bases of the junction left unmatched. The CDR3 runs 17 residues. From germline, CDR1 is MNHEY and CDR2 SVGEGT. The CDR3 region has the DNA TGTGCCAGCAGTTACTCCCTACTAGCGGGGGTCGCACACGAGCAGTACTTC. This encodes CASSYSLLAGVAHEQYF.

This clonotype was seen a handful of times. The V and J genes are TRBV12-3 or TRBV12-4 and TRBJ2-1; weak D call: TRBD1 (6 bases). This CDR3 spans 17 amino acids. Trimming took off 1 base at V and 4 bases at J, with 17 bases between the two ends. CDR3 amino acids: CASSLGEGQHSYNEQFF. CDR3 coding DNA: TGTGCCAGCAGTTTAGGGGAAGGACAGCATTCTTACAATGAGCAGTTCTTC.

In its sample, this clonotype was seen many times. No conserved phenylalanine or tryptophan ends this CDR3, so it is likely a read error. Because the CDR3's place on the DNA is in doubt, the DNA is left out and the CDR3 is given as listed by TCRdb. The chain carries TRBV21-1 and TRBJ2-2; the table's D call TRBD2 went unverified against the DNA. TRBV21-1 is a pseudogene segment. The CDR3 length equals 8 residues, ends included. The chain's CDR3 is CASSGMAR.

The chain links TRBV20-1 to TRBJ1-3; no definite D call. Germline V gene data show CDR1 as DFQATT and CDR2 as SNEGSKA (reference sequence). The CDR3 runs 13 residues. V was clipped by 7 bases and J by 4 bases, with 14 bases between them. The CDR3 spells CSVRGSRGNTIYF. DNA of the CDR3: TGCAGTGTACGGGGTTCGCGCGGAAACACCATATATTTT.

This clonotype occurred a few times. The chain joins TRBV4-2 to TRBJ2-3, with 10 bases fitting TRBD2. CDR1 LGHNA and CDR2 YNFKEQ come from the germline V gene. The CDR3 loop spans 18 amino acids. With V trimmed by 1 base and J by 1 base, 8 bases remained unmatched. DNA of the CDR3: TGTGCCAGCAGCCAAGCAATTCTAGCGGGAGACGGCACAGATACGCAGTATTTT. This gives the protein CASSQAILAGDGTDTQYF.

A few counts support this clonotype. This chain joins TRBV29-1 and TRBJ2-1, with 7 bases fitting TRBD1. V trimming: 7 bases; J trimming: 0 bases; junction bases outside the gene matches: 3. The CDR3 has 13 residues. The germline V gene encodes CDR1 SQVTM and CDR2 ANQGSEA. DNA of the CDR3: TGCAGCGACCGGGACAGCTCCTACAATGAGCAGTTCTTC. Amino acids: CSDRDSSYNEQFF.

In its sample, this clonotype was seen many times. The chain has TRBV2 and TRBJ2-5; 7 positions match TRBD1. The CDR3 is made up of 13 amino acids. The V and J ends lost 7 bases and 3 bases, in that order; junction bases with no gene match: 5. The germline V gene encodes CDR1 SNHLY and CDR2 FYNNEI. In DNA form, the CDR3 reads TGTGCCAGCACAGAGGGACAGAAAGAGACCCAGTACTTC. Encoded protein: CASTEGQKETQYF. The full variable domain, with the rest looked up from reference TRBV2 and TRBJ2-5, is EPEVTQTPSHQVTQMGQEVILRCVPISNHLYFYWYRQILGQKVEFLVSFYNNEISEKSEIFDDQFSVERPDGSNFTLKIRSTKLEDSAMYFCASTEGQKETQYFGPGTRLLVL.

This clonotype was counted ten times or more. V usage is TRBV4-3 and J usage is TRBJ2-4; 7 bases map to TRBD2. The germline CDR1 and CDR2 sequences are LGHNA and YSLEER. The CDR3 length is 15 residues. V was clipped by 2 bases and J by 6 bases; unmatched bases: 7. CDR3 bases: TGCGCCAGCAGCCAACGGTGGGGGGGGGGAAACATTCAGTACTTC. Translating gives CASSQRWGGGNIQYF.

The chain recombines TRBV4-2 with TRBJ2-1, with a weak D call TRBD2 (5 bases). Trimming took 1 base from V and 0 from J, leaving 10 bases between them. Per germline, CDR1 LGHNA and CDR2 YNFKEQ. The CDR3 spans 16 residues. CDR3 residues: CASSQALGDSYNEQFF. The CDR3 DNA is TGTGCCAGCAGCCAAGCCCTCGGGGACTCCTACAATGAGCAGTTCTTC.

The table lists this clonotype with a few counts. The chain combines TRBV2 with TRBJ2-7; D possibly matches TRBD1 or TRBD2 (5 bases each). V was pared by 4 bases and J by 5 bases, with 9 bases between. The germline CDR1 and CDR2 sequences are SNHLY and FYNNEI. CDR3 length equals 12 residues. The CDR3 loop is CASSVRDHEQYF. CDR3 nucleotide sequence: TGTGCCAGCAGTGTTCGGGACCACGAGCAGTACTTC.

This clonotype came up a few times. The chain recombines TRBV28 with TRBJ2-3; 8 bases are shared with TRBD2. This CDR3 region has 17 residues. V shed 8 bases and J 3 bases; nucleotides not matched to a gene: 16. The germline CDR1 and CDR2 sequences are MDHEN and SYDVKM. CDR3: CASAILADNHPTDTQYF. In DNA form, the CDR3 reads TGTGCCAGCGCAATACTAGCGGATAACCATCCGACAGATACGCAGTATTTT.

The V and J genes are TRBV20-1 and TRBJ2-3; 9 bases match TRBD1. Germline V CDR1 and CDR2: DFQATT, SNEGSKA (reference sequence). There are 16 residues in the CDR3. V was clipped by 5 bases and J by 0 bases; unmatched bases: 9. This CDR3 is CSAEGGQGVSTDTQYF. CDR3 nucleotides: TGCAGTGCTGAGGGGGGACAGGGTGTAAGCACAGATACGCAGTATTTT.

At least ten counts were recorded for this clonotype. The CDR3 DNA reads as TGTGCCAGCAGTCCCGGGACTAGTGCCTACGAGCAGTACTTC. Its translation: CASSPGTSAYEQYF. J is TRBJ2-7 and V is TRBV6-2 or TRBV6-3, with 8 bases matching TRBD2. CDR3 size: 14 residues. Germline loops: CDR1 MNHEY, CDR2 SVGEGT. J lost 2 bases, V lost 5 bases, and 5 bases had no gene match.

This clonotype was counted between two and nine times. The chain joins TRBV30 to TRBJ2-7; 9 bases agree with TRBD1. The trim removed 3 bases at V and 5 bases at J, leaving 11 bases unmatched. The germline CDR1 and CDR2 sequences are GTSNPN and SVGIG (reference sequence). The CDR3 extends over 15 amino acids. Here the CDR3 reads CAWRKTGTGYDEQYF. DNA for the CDR3: TGTGCCTGGAGAAAAACCGGGACAGGGTATGACGAGCAGTACTTC.

This clonotype was seen more than once but under ten times. V gene TRBV13 combines with J gene TRBJ2-1, with 11 bases that match TRBD2. With 3 bases clipped from V and 6 bases from J, the junction kept 10 bases outside the gene matches. The CDR3 covers 17 residues. CDR1 is PRHDT, CDR2 FYEKMQ, per germline (reference sequence). CDR3 in DNA: TGTGCCAGCAGCTTCGGGGCTAGCGGGAGGACCTTCAATGAGCAGTTCTTC. This translates into CASSFGASGRTFNEQFF.

This clonotype was seen a few times. This sequence joins TRBV10-3 and TRBJ2-3; D unclear. The germline CDR1 and CDR2 sequences are ENHRY and SYGVKD. The CDR3 extends over 13 amino acids. Trimming took 8 bases from V and 0 from J, leaving 9 bases between them. CDR3 region: CAIGFLSTDTQYF. CDR3 in DNA: TGTGCCATCGGCTTTTTAAGCACAGATACGCAGTATTTT.

This clonotype has just a few counts. This chain connects TRBV29-1 to TRBJ2-7; D possibly corresponds to TRBD2 (7 bases). From germline, CDR1 is SQVTM and CDR2 ANQGSEA. Trimming took 5 bases from V and 1 from J, leaving 15 bases between them. This CDR3 has 14 amino acids. The CDR3 loop reads CSVKGGGLSYEQYF. The CDR3 coding sequence is TGCAGCGTTAAAGGGGGGGGCCTTTCCTACGAGCAGTACTTC.

This clonotype has more than one count but fewer than ten. This CDR3 is missing its conserved last phenylalanine or tryptophan, likely due to a read error. The DNA is left out, because the CDR3 cannot be placed on it with certainty; the CDR3 is given as TCRdb lists it. V usage is TRBV29-1 and J usage is TRBJ2-5. CDR1 and CDR2 (germline): SQVTM, ANQGSEA. Both ends counted, the CDR3 spans 8 residues. This chain's CDR3 is CSVEGNAV.

This sequence joins TRBV5-6 and TRBJ2-3, with 9 positions matching TRBD1. V trimming: 3 bases; J trimming: 2 bases; junction bases outside the gene matches: 22. Germline CDR1 SGHDT, CDR2 YYEEEE. The CDR3 runs to 21 residues. The chain's CDR3 is CASSSPDITDRGNKVTDTQYF. The DNA for the CDR3 is TGTGCCAGCAGCTCCCCCGATATAACGGACAGGGGCAATAAGGTCACAGATACGCAGTATTTT.